The TCR beta chain under discussion was sequenced for a study of T-cell reconstitution after alpha-beta-depleted transplantation in children. This clonotype has more than one count but fewer than ten. The antigen is undetermined. Whole-study findings and limits: A year had passed since transplant, and T-cell counts and diversity by then came mostly from newly produced T cells. Alpha-beta T cells about two months after transplant reportedly derived from several hundred expanded graft clones.

Trimming stripped 4 bases from V and 7 bases from J, with 13 bases between. Per the germline V gene, CDR1 is SGHAT and CDR2 is FQDESV (reference sequence). This CDR3 is 13 amino acids long. The TCRbeta library incorporated unique molecular identifiers. TCRdb passed the PCR reads through MiXCR, listing each CDR3 protein once. This table holds about 600,000 distinct CDR3 sequences, about 21% found once. Sequencing used PBMCs, mostly from graft donor cells, obtained 360 days after TCRalphabeta/CD19-depleted stem cell transplant. This sequence originates from a boy under two years old who had a stem cell transplant for acute myeloid leukemia, so the T cells may come from the graft donor. The chain carries TRBV11-1 and TRBJ1-2; D not resolved. This CDR3 is CASSSRTESGYTF. The CDR3 DNA is TGTGCCAGCAGCTCTCGGACGGAATCTGGCTACACCTTC.